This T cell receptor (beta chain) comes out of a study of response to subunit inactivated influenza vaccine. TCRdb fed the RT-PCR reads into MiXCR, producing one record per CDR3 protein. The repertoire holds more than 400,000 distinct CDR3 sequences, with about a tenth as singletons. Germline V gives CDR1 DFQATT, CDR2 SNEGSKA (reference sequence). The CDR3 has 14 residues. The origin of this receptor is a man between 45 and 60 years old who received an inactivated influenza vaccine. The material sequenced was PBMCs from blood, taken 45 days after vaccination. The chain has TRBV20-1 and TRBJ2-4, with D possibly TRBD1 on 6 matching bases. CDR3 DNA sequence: TGCAGCAAAACCTCAACAGGGTCCAAAAACATTCAGTACTTC. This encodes CSKTSTGSKNIQYF.